Only a few counts were recorded for the clone carrying this T cell receptor (beta chain). Via MiXCR, TCRdb re-called the 5' RACE reads, giving one row per CDR3 protein. The table lists under 80,000 distinct CDR3 sequences, about 9.7% of them singletons. The trim removed 0 bases at V and 8 bases at J, leaving 9 bases unmatched. The V gene's germline CDR1 is SGHRS and CDR2 YFSETQ. CDR3 length equals 16 residues. The data derive from a study of neurological immune-mediated disorders. Sequenced: PBMCs. The V gene is TRBV5-1, the J gene TRBJ2-1, with 9 bases that match TRBD2. This clonotype originated in a man aged 50 or older in good health. In DNA form, the CDR3 reads TGCGCCAGCAGCTTGGGGGTTGGCGGGAGGGCCGATGAGCAGTTCTTC. It yields the protein CASSLGVGGRADEQFF.